The 8 T cell receptor beta chains listed next were all sequenced from one sample in a study of blood T cell repertoires in COVID-19. Repertoires were generated with immunoSEQ multiplex PCR, while TCRdb's copy carries only in-frame clones and drops some. The data contain about 75,000 clones, about 88% of them singletons. Material: peripheral blood. All receptors come from a human donor in a cohort sampled during active COVID-19.

This chain links TRBV29-1 with TRBJ1-2; maybe TRBD1 (6 bases). The CDR3 runs to 16 residues. V lost 6 bases and J lost 4, with 24 bases in between. Germline V lookup: CDR1 SQVTM, CDR2 ANQGSEA. CDR3 protein: CSVAPRGEGGGYGYTF. The CDR3 DNA is TGCAGCGTCGCACCCAGGGGCGAAGGGGGGGGCTATGGCTACACCTTC.

The chain joins TRBV7-2 to TRBJ1-2, with D maybe TRBD1 (5 bases). Germline V lookup: CDR1 SGHTA, CDR2 FQGNSA. The CDR3 extends over 16 amino acids. V was clipped by 5 bases and J by 1 base, with 17 bases between them. The CDR3: CASSPPRGLSNYGYTF. Written as DNA, the CDR3 is TGTGCCAGCAGCCCGCCTAGGGGTCTTAGTAACTATGGCTACACCTTC. The full variable domain, rest sourced from reference TRBV7-2 and TRBJ1-2, is GAGVSQSPSNKVTEKGKDVELRCDPISGHTALYWYRQSLGQGLEFLIYFQGNSAPDKSGLPSDRFSAERTGGSVSTLTIQRTQQEDSAVYLCASSPPRGLSNYGYTFGSGTRLTVV.

The chain combines TRBV5-1 with TRBJ1-1; D unresolved. The CDR3 is 12 residues long. CDR1 is SGHRS and CDR2 is YFSETQ in the germline V gene. Trimming left V 0 bases short and J 11 bases short, with 11 bases between. CDR3 sequence reads: CASSLGAEVAFF. For the CDR3, the DNA is TGCGCCAGCAGCTTGGGGGCCGAAGTGGCTTTCTTT.

The rearrangement uses TRBV11-2 and TRBJ2-6; the D is unclear. Trimming pared 3 bases from V and 0 bases from J, leaving 9 bases between. This CDR3 region has 16 residues. Germline V gives CDR1 SGHAT, CDR2 FQNNGV. The CDR3 loop reads CASSFLSLSGANVLTF. DNA of the CDR3: TGTGCCAGCAGCTTCCTCTCTCTCTCTGGGGCCAACGTCCTGACTTTC.

This clone was seen once. This sequence joins TRBV9 and TRBJ1-1; unclear D gene. This CDR3 spans 14 amino acids. Germline V gene data show CDR1 as SGDLS and CDR2 as YYNGEE. V was clipped by 0 bases and J by 1 base, with 7 bases between them. This chain's CDR3 is CASSVVTGNTEAFF. CDR3 DNA: TGTGCCAGCAGCGTAGTAACTGGGAACACTGAAGCTTTCTTT.

This clone was picked up one time. The rearrangement uses TRBV20-1 and TRBJ2-1, with 7 bases lining up with TRBD1. The germline gives CDR1 DFQATT, CDR2 SNEGSKA (reference sequence). The CDR3 length is 13 residues. V shed 3 bases, J shed 3 bases, and the junction held 2 bases outside the gene matches. This chain's CDR3 is CSASSGGYNEQFF. The CDR3 DNA reads as TGCAGTGCTAGTTCAGGGGGCTACAATGAGCAGTTCTTC.

The chain joins TRBV5-1 to TRBJ2-5; a weak D match, TRBD2 (6 bases). V lost 2 bases and J lost 2, with 16 bases in between. The length of the CDR3 is 16 residues. Germline CDR1 is SGHRS and CDR2 is YFSETQ. As DNA, the CDR3 is TGCGCCAGCAGCTTTCGGGCGGGGAGAACTCAAGAGACCCAGTACTTC. As protein: CASSFRAGRTQETQYF.

The V and J genes are TRBV6-5 and TRBJ1-5; 7 bases are a match to TRBD1. V gave up 5 bases and J gave up 2 bases; unmatched junction bases: 6. CDR1 is MNHEY and CDR2 is SVGAGI in the germline V gene. CDR3 length: 15 residues. This CDR3 reads CASSPTGVGNQPQHF. CDR3 nucleotide sequence: TGTGCCAGCAGTCCAACAGGGGTCGGCAATCAGCCCCAGCATTTT.